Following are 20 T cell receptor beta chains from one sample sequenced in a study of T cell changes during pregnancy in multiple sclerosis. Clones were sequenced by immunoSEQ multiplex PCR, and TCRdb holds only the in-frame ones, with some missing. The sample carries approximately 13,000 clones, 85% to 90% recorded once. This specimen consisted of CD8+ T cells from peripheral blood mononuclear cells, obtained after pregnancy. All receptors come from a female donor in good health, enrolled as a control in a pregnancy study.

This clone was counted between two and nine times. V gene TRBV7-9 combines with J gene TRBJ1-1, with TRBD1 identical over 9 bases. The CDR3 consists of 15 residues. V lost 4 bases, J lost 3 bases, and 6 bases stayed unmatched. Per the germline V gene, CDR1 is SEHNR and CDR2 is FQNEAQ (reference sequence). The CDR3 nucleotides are TGTGCCAGCAGCTCACGGGACAGGGTGGACACTGAAGCTTTCTTT. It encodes CASSSRDRVDTEAFF.

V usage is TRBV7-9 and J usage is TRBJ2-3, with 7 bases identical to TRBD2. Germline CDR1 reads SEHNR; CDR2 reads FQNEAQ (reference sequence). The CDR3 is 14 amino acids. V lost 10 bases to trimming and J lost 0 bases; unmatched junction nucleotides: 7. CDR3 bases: TGTGCCACCTGGGGGGGTGTTAGCACAGATACGCAGTATTTT. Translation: CATWGGVSTDTQYF.

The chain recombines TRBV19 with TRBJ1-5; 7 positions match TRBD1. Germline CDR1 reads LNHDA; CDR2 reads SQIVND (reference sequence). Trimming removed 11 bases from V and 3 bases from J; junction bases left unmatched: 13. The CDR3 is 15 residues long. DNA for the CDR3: TGTGCCTGCAGTTCCGGGACAGCAACCAATCAGCCCCAGCATTTT. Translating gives CACSSGTATNQPQHF.

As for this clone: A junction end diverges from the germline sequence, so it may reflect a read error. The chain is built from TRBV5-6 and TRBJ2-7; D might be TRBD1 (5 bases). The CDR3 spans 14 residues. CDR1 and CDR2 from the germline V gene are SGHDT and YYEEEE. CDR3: CASTLWGGAYEQYF. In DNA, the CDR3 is TGTGCCAGCACCTTGTGGGGCGGAGCCTACGAGCAGTACTTC.

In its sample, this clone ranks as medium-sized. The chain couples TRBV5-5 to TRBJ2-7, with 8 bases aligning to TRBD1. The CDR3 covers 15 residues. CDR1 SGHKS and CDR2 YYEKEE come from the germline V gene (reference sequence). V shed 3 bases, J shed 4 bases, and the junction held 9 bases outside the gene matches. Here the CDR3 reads CASSYVPTGGYEQYF. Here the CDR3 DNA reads TGTGCCAGCAGCTACGTACCTACAGGGGGGTACGAGCAGTACTTC.

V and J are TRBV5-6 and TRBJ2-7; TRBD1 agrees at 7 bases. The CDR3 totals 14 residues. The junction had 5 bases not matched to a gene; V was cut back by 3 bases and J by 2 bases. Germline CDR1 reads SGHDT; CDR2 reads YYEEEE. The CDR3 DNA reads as TGTGCCAGCAGCTGGGGGACAGAGGCCTACGAGCAGTACTTC. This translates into CASSWGTEAYEQYF.

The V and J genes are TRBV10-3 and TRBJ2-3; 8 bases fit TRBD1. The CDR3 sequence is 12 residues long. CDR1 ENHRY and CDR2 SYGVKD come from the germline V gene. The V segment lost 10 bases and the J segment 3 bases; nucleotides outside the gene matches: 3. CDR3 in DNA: TGTGCCACCCGACAGGGGACAGATACGCAGTATTTT. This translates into CATRQGTDTQYF.

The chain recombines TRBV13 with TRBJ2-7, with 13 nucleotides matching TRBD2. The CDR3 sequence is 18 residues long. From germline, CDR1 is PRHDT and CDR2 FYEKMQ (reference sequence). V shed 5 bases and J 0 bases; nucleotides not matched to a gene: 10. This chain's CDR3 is CASSARLAGGSSSYEQYF. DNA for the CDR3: TGTGCCAGCAGCGCCCGACTAGCGGGGGGATCTAGCTCCTACGAGCAGTACTTC.

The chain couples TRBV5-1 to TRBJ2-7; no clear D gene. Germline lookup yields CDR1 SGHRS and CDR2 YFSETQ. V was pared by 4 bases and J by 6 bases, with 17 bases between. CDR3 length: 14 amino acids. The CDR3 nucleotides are TGCGCCAGCAGCCCGACAAGCCAAAGATCCGAGCAGTACTTC. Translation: CASSPTSQRSEQYF.

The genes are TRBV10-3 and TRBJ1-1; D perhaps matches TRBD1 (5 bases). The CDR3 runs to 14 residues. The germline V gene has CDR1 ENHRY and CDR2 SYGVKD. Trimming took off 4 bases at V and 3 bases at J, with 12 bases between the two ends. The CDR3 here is CAISAAGGDTEAFF. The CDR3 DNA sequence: TGTGCCATCAGTGCAGCAGGAGGGGACACTGAAGCTTTCTTT.

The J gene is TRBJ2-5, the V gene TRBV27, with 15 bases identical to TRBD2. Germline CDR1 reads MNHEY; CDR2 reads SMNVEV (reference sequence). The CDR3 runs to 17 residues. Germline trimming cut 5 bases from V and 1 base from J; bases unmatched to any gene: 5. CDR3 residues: CASSTGLAGGFQETQYF. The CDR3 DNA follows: TGTGCCAGCAGTACGGGACTAGCGGGGGGATTCCAAGAGACCCAGTACTTC.

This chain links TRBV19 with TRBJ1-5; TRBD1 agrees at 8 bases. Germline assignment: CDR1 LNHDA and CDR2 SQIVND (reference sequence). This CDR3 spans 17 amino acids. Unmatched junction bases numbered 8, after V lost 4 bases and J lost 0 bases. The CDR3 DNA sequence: TGTGCCAGTAGTACCTACCCGACAGGGGTTAGCAATCAGCCCCAGCATTTT. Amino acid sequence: CASSTYPTGVSNQPQHF.

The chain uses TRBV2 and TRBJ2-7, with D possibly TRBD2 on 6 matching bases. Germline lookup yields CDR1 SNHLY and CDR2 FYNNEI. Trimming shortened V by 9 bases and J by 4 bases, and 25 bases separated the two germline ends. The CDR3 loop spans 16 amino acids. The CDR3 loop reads CASFLLSGTENYEQYF. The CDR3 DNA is TGTGCCAGTTTTCTTCTGTCGGGGACTGAGAATTACGAGCAGTACTTC.

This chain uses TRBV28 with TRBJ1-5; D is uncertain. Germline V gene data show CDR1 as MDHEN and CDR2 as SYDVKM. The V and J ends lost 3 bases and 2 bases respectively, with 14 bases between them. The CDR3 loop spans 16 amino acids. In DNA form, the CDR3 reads TGTGCCAGCAGTTTGAGGGCAGTCCGAGGCAATCAGCCCCAGCATTTT. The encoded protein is CASSLRAVRGNQPQHF. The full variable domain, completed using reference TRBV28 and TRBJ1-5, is DVKVTQSSRYLVKRTGEKVFLECVQDMDHENMFWYRQDPGLGLRLIYFSYDVKMKEKGDIPEGYSVSREKKERFSLILESASTNQTSMYLCASSLRAVRGNQPQHFGDGTRLSIL.

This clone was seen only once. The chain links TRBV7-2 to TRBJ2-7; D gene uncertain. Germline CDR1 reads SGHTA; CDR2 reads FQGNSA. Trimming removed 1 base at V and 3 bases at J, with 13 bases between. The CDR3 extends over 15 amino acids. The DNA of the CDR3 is TGTGCCAGCAGCTTAGGCGGCGTCACAAGCTACGAGCAGTACTTC. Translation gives CASSLGGVTSYEQYF.

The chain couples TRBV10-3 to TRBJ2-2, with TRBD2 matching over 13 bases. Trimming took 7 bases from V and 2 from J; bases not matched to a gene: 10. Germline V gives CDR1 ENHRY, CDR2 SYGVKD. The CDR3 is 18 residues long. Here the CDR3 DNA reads TGTGCCATCACCGATTGGACTAGCGGGAGAGGTAACACCGGGGAGCTGTTTTTT. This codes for CAITDWTSGRGNTGELFF.

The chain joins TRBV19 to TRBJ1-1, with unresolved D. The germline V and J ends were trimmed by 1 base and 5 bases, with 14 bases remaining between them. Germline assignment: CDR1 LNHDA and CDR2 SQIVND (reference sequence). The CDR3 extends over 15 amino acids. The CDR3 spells CASSIVKGSSTEAFF. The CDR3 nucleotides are TGTGCCAGTAGTATAGTTAAAGGGAGTTCAACTGAAGCTTTCTTT.

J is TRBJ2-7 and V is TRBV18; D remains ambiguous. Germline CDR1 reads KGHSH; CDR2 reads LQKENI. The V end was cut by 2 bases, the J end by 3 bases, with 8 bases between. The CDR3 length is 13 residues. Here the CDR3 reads CASSPGAGYEQYF. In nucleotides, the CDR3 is TGTGCCAGCTCACCAGGCGCAGGCTACGAGCAGTACTTC.

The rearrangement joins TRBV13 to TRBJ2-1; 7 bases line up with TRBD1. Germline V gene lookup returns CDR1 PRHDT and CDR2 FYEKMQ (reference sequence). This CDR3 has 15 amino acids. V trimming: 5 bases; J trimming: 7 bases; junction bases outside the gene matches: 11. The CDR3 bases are TGTGCCAGCAGCGAGAGGGACAGCCCTTGGAATGAGCAGTTCTTC. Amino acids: CASSERDSPWNEQFF.

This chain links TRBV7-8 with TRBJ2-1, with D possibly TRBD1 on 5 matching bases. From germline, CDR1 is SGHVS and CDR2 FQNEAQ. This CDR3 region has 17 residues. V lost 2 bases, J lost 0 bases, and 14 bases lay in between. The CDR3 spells CASSLTGGDSSYNEQFF. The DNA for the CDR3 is TGTGCCAGCAGCTTAACAGGCGGAGATAGCTCCTACAATGAGCAGTTCTTC.